Described below is a single T cell receptor beta chain sequence and its context. The data were taken from a study of blood T cell repertoires in COVID-19. Looking at the study overall: Some COVID-19 samples were acute and others convalescent; all came from the United States, Italy and Spain. The cDNA or gDNA used as material had been derived from T cells, B-cell-depleted T cells, or PBMCs.

In the authors' workflow: Nucleated cell number was recorded as an estimate derived from reference gene primer amplification. Produced via immunoSEQ multiplex PCR; TCRdb's table is partial and in-frame only. The D gene and trimming were derived from the DNA, and the V and J assignments and clone size from that table. This sample carries about 50,000 clones, 85% of them seen once, and the ten largest clones take roughly 10%. The TCR sequence derives from a human donor in a cohort sampled during active COVID-19. Sequenced sample: peripheral blood.

The CDR3 loop is CAISEGLAGAGETQYF. DNA of the CDR3: TGTGCCATCAGTGAGGGCCTAGCGGGAGCGGGAGAGACCCAGTACTTC. The chain couples TRBV10-3 to TRBJ2-5; TRBD2 matches at 10 bases. The CDR3 covers 16 residues. V lost 2 bases to trimming and J lost 4 bases; unmatched junction nucleotides: 7. Germline lookup yields CDR1 ENHRY and CDR2 SYGVKD.